The 23 T cell receptor beta chains reported below all come from one sample, sequenced in a study of control samples from healthy donors and cancer patients. Generated by immunoSEQ multiplex PCR, the TCRdb table keeps only in-frame clones and is missing some. Of about 150,000 clones detected, 88% appear once; the ten largest clones hold approximately 1.6%. What was sequenced was blood. The receptors originated from a man aged 18 to 29 in good health.

The chain recombines TRBV18 with TRBJ2-7, with unresolved D. CDR1 and CDR2 (germline): KGHSH, LQKENI. This CDR3 comprises 15 residues. V lost 2 bases, J lost 1 base, and 12 bases lay in between. CDR3 in DNA: TGTGCCAGCTCACCATACAAGCAAAAGTCCTACGAGCAGTACTTC. It encodes CASSPYKQKSYEQYF.

V is TRBV18 and J is TRBJ2-4; 9 bases match TRBD1. Trimming at V came to 3 bases and at J to 7 bases, leaving 4 bases not matched to a gene. In germline, CDR1 is KGHSH, CDR2 LQKENI. The CDR3 totals 14 residues. As DNA, the CDR3 is TGTGCCAGCTCACCCACAGGGGGCATGAACATTCAGTACTTC. This encodes CASSPTGGMNIQYF.

The chain joins TRBV4-2 to TRBJ2-3, with D possibly TRBD2 on 5 matching bases. Germline assignment: CDR1 LGHNA and CDR2 YNFKEQ. This CDR3 has 16 residues. V dropped 1 base and J dropped 0 bases, with 11 bases sitting between them. CDR3 protein: CASSQAGRLSTDTQYF. The CDR3, as DNA: TGTGCCAGCAGCCAAGCGGGGAGACTTAGCACAGATACGCAGTATTTT.

The chain employs TRBV5-3 and TRBJ1-2; 7 nucleotides match TRBD1. TRBV5-3 is labeled an ORF, and its function is uncertain. The CDR3 is 15 residues long. V shed 4 bases and J 3 bases; nucleotides not matched to a gene: 9. The CDR3 reads CARSPTGAQYYGYTF. Here the CDR3 DNA reads TGTGCCAGAAGCCCCACAGGGGCACAGTACTATGGCTACACCTTC.

The chain links TRBV2 to TRBJ1-6, with no clear D. The CDR3 is made up of 13 amino acids. The germline V and J ends were trimmed by 4 bases and 7 bases, with 8 bases remaining between them. Germline lookup yields CDR1 SNHLY and CDR2 FYNNEI. In DNA form, the CDR3 reads TGTGCCAGCAGTGGCGGGCCCAATTCACCCCTCCACTTT. The encoded protein is CASSGGPNSPLHF.

The chain uses TRBV2 and TRBJ1-2, with 7 bases that match TRBD1. V lost 2 bases, J lost 4 bases, and 7 bases stayed unmatched. The CDR3 is made up of 15 amino acids. The germline CDR1 and CDR2 sequences are SNHLY and FYNNEI. The CDR3 region is CASSERAGGSYGYTF. DNA for the CDR3: TGTGCCAGCAGTGAAAGGGCAGGGGGAAGCTATGGCTACACCTTC.

V gene TRBV24-1 combines with J gene TRBJ1-2, with TRBD1 matching 7 bases. Germline-derived CDR1 and CDR2 are KGHDR and SFDVKD. J lost 5 bases, V lost 3 bases, and 2 bases had no gene match. The CDR3 consists of 13 residues. The CDR3 DNA reads as TGTGCCACCAGTGATCGACAGGGTTATGGCTACACCTTC. Translating gives CATSDRQGYGYTF.

V and J are TRBV5-5 and TRBJ1-3; D uncertain. CDR1 and CDR2 from the germline V gene are SGHKS and YYEKEE (reference sequence). Trimming took off 4 bases at V and 4 bases at J, with 15 bases between the two ends. The CDR3 has 15 amino acids. This chain's CDR3 is CASSQLIVKGNTIYF. DNA of the CDR3: TGTGCCAGCAGCCAGCTGATCGTCAAAGGAAACACCATATATTTT.

As DNA, the CDR3 is TGTGCCAGCAGCCAAGGGCCCCGACCGTACGAGCAGTACTTC. It codes for CASSQGPRPYEQYF. The chain combines TRBV3-1 (or the pseudogene TRBV3-2) with TRBJ2-7; D unclear. This CDR3 is 14 amino acids long. The germline CDR1 and CDR2 sequences are LGHDT and YNNKEL (reference sequence). V dropped 1 base and J dropped 4 bases, with 11 bases sitting between them.

The CDR3 sequence: CASSGQVSSYNEQFF. The CDR3 nucleotides are TGTGCCAGCAGTGGACAGGTGAGCTCCTACAATGAGCAGTTCTTC. The rearrangement joins TRBV28 to TRBJ2-1; 7 positions match TRBD1. Germline V gene sequence: CDR1 MDHEN, CDR2 SYDVKM. Unmatched junction bases numbered 4, after V lost 5 bases and J lost 0 bases. The CDR3 consists of 15 residues.

The V call is TRBV18, the J call TRBJ1-2, with a possible D match to TRBD1 (6 bases). Germline values: CDR1 KGHSH, CDR2 LQKENI. This CDR3 comprises 13 residues. V was clipped by 5 bases and J by 8 bases, with 15 bases between them. The CDR3, as DNA: TGTGCCAGCTCAGCAGTTACAGGGTTGGGCTACACCTTC. This encodes CASSAVTGLGYTF.

The CDR3 loop is CASKKGDEKLFF. CDR3 DNA: TGTGCCAGCAAGAAGGGGGATGAAAAACTGTTTTTT. The chain recombines TRBV6-4 with TRBJ1-4; tentative D call: TRBD1 (6 bases). Germline V gene sequence: CDR1 MRHNA, CDR2 SNTAGT. CDR3 length: 12 amino acids. Trimming cost V 7 bases and J 6 bases, with 9 bases left between them.

This chain links TRBV19 with TRBJ1-1; D is unresolved. V lost 8 bases, J lost 4 bases, and 17 bases lay in between. The CDR3 sequence is 14 residues long. Germline-derived CDR1 and CDR2 are LNHDA and SQIVND (reference sequence). CDR3 loop: CASALARAATEAFF. In nucleotides, the CDR3 is TGTGCCAGTGCCCTGGCGAGGGCGGCCACTGAAGCTTTCTTT. Based on the CDR3 plus reference TRBV19 and TRBJ1-1, the full variable domain is DGGITQSPKYLFRKEGQNVTLSCEQNLNHDAMYWYRQDPGQGLRLIYYSQIVNDFQKGDIAEGYSVSREKKESFPLTVTSAQKNPTAFYLCASALARAATEAFFGQGTRLTVV.

This clone was recorded once. This chain joins TRBV2 and TRBJ2-4; no firm D call. CDR1 and CDR2 from the germline V gene are SNHLY and FYNNEI. This CDR3 contains 15 residues. V shed 0 bases and J shed 6 bases, with 12 bases lying between them. In nucleotides, the CDR3 is TGTGCCAGCAGTGAAGCGCCCCAGGTATCAAACATTCAGTACTTC. The encoded protein is CASSEAPQVSNIQYF. Based on the CDR3 plus reference TRBV2 and TRBJ2-4, the full variable domain is EPEVTQTPSHQVTQMGQEVILRCVPISNHLYFYWYRQILGQKVEFLVSFYNNEISEKSEIFDDQFSVERPDGSNFTLKIRSTKLEDSAMYFCASSEAPQVSNIQYFGAGTRLSVL.

The chain is built from TRBV5-4 and TRBJ2-2; TRBD2 is a possible D gene (5 bases). V shed 7 bases and J shed 3 bases, with 7 bases lying between them. The CDR3 has 12 residues. Germline values: CDR1 SGHNT, CDR2 YYREEE (reference sequence). The CDR3 DNA reads as TGTGCCAGCGCCGGGGACACCGGGGAGCTGTTTTTT. This translates into CASAGDTGELFF.

The rearrangement uses TRBV28 and TRBJ1-1; 10 bases line up with TRBD1. V lost 7 bases, J lost 1 base, and 6 bases stayed unmatched. CDR3 size: 15 residues. The germline gives CDR1 MDHEN, CDR2 SYDVKM. CDR3 sequence reads: CASTLRDRGNTEAFF. CDR3 nucleotides: TGTGCCAGCACCCTCCGGGACAGGGGGAACACTGAAGCTTTCTTT.

V gene TRBV6-2 or TRBV6-3 combines with J gene TRBJ1-5, with unresolved D. The CDR3 length is 12 residues. Looked up from germline, CDR1 is MNHEY and CDR2 is SVGEGT. Trimming shortened V by 6 bases and J by 9 bases, and 12 bases separated the two germline ends. The CDR3 reads CASSSLEGPQHF. The CDR3 coding sequence is TGTGCCAGCAGCTCCCTCGAGGGGCCCCAGCATTTT.

The rearrangement uses TRBV28 and TRBJ1-5; the D is unclear. The V end was cut by 4 bases, the J end by 0 bases, with 1 base between. Germline-derived CDR1 and CDR2 are MDHEN and SYDVKM. This CDR3 comprises 12 residues. This CDR3 reads CASSYSNQPQHF. CDR3 nucleotide sequence: TGTGCCAGCAGTTATAGCAATCAGCCCCAGCATTTT.

The chain combines TRBV9 with TRBJ2-1; no clear D. V dropped 0 bases and J dropped 2 bases, with 9 bases sitting between them. The CDR3 has 15 amino acids. Germline CDR1 reads SGDLS; CDR2 reads YYNGEE. The CDR3 sequence is CASSVGDFTYNEQFF. CDR3 nucleotides: TGTGCCAGCAGCGTAGGAGACTTCACCTACAATGAGCAGTTCTTC.

The chain employs TRBV19 and TRBJ2-3, with D tentatively TRBD1 (6 bases). Trimming removed 5 bases at V and 5 bases at J, with 14 bases between. Per the germline V gene, CDR1 is LNHDA and CDR2 is SQIVND (reference sequence). CDR3 size: 14 residues. Written as DNA, the CDR3 is TGTGCCAGTAGTTCCCCAGGGGCGGGAGATACGCAGTATTTT. Its protein is CASSSPGAGDTQYF.

The chain combines TRBV5-1 with TRBJ2-1; D is perhaps TRBD2 (6 bases). CDR1 and CDR2 from the germline V gene are SGHRS and YFSETQ. V lost 0 bases and J 7 bases, leaving 11 bases between the germline ends. The CDR3 length is 14 residues. The CDR3: CASSLDGGVNEQFF. Here the CDR3 DNA reads TGCGCCAGCAGCTTGGATGGCGGGGTTAATGAGCAGTTCTTC.

The chain uses TRBV5-1 and TRBJ2-3; 9 bases map to TRBD2. Trimming took 4 bases from V and 2 from J; bases not matched to a gene: 5. The CDR3 runs to 15 residues. Per the germline V gene, CDR1 is SGHRS and CDR2 is YFSETQ. The CDR3 region has the DNA TGCGCCAGCAGCAAACCTAGCGGGGCCACAGATACGCAGTATTTT. Amino acids: CASSKPSGATDTQYF.

The chain links TRBV9 to TRBJ2-3; D is unresolved. CDR1 is SGDLS and CDR2 is YYNGEE in the germline V gene. V gave up 1 base and J gave up 1 base, with 10 bases separating them. The CDR3 is 15 amino acids. This CDR3 is CASSVIGQGTDTQYF. CDR3 nucleotide sequence: TGTGCCAGCAGCGTAATCGGGCAGGGCACAGATACGCAGTATTTT.